The 25 T cell receptor beta chains below were found in one sample sequenced in a study of T cell responses to AZD1222 COVID-19 vaccine. Some clones are missing from TCRdb's copy, which holds only in-frame ones; the method was immunoSEQ multiplex PCR. The data show about 170,000 clones, around 87% seen once. This material consisted of peripheral blood, taken on day 0 of AZD1222 vaccination. Every receptor here comes from an adult in good health.

V is TRBV4-3 and J is TRBJ2-2; D unclear. From germline, CDR1 is LGHNA and CDR2 YSLEER. This CDR3 contains 16 residues. V lost 1 base, J lost 0 bases, and 9 bases lay in between. This CDR3 is CASSQAATSNTGELFF. The CDR3 region has the DNA TGCGCCAGCAGCCAAGCGGCCACTTCGAACACCGGGGAGCTGTTTTTT.

The chain is built from TRBV6-2 or TRBV6-3 and TRBJ1-1, with 8 positions matching TRBD1. The junction had 8 bases not matched to a gene; V was cut back by 5 bases and J by 6 bases. CDR1 is MNHEY, CDR2 SVGEGT, per germline. CDR3 length: 14 amino acids. Here the CDR3 DNA reads TGTGCCAGCAGTACTCAAGACAGGGGCCCTGAAGCTTTCTTT. It codes for CASSTQDRGPEAFF.

The chain uses TRBV5-1 and TRBJ1-1, with TRBD1 as a possible D gene (5 bases). Germline lookup yields CDR1 SGHRS and CDR2 YFSETQ. The CDR3 contains 13 residues. V dropped 1 base and J dropped 5 bases, with 9 bases sitting between them. The CDR3 region is CASSLMGGTEAFF. CDR3 DNA: TGCGCCAGCAGCTTGATGGGGGGTACTGAAGCTTTCTTT. The variable domain in full, completed from reference TRBV5-1 and TRBJ1-1, reads KAGVTQTPRYLIKTRGQQVTLSCSPISGHRSVSWYQQTPGQGLQFLFEYFSETQRNKGNFPGRFSGRQFSNSRSEMNVSTLELGDSALYLCASSLMGGTEAFFGQGTRLTVV.

The V call is TRBV27, the J call TRBJ2-2, with D possibly matching TRBD2 (5 bases). The length of the CDR3 is 17 residues. The germline V gene has CDR1 MNHEY and CDR2 SMNVEV (reference sequence). The V end was cut by 5 bases, the J end by 4 bases, with 20 bases between. The CDR3 nucleotides read TGTGCCAGCAGTCTACTCGGGGTGGATTCGGGCACCGGGGAGCTGTTTTTT. As protein: CASSLLGVDSGTGELFF.

The chain is built from TRBV19 and TRBJ2-2; D is ambiguous. CDR1 and CDR2 from the germline V gene are LNHDA and SQIVND (reference sequence). This CDR3 spans 13 amino acids. The ends were cut back, 3 bases at V and 4 bases at J, with 6 bases in the middle. The CDR3 bases are TGTGCCAGTAGTATCTGGGGCACCGGGGAGCTGTTTTTT. It translates to CASSIWGTGELFF. The full variable domain, with the rest looked up from reference TRBV19 and TRBJ2-2, is DGGITQSPKYLFRKEGQNVTLSCEQNLNHDAMYWYRQDPGQGLRLIYYSQIVNDFQKGDIAEGYSVSREKKESFPLTVTSAQKNPTAFYLCASSIWGTGELFFGEGSRLTVL.

V gene TRBV15 combines with J gene TRBJ2-2; D perhaps matches TRBD1 (5 bases). CDR1 is LNHNV and CDR2 is YYDKDF in the germline V gene (reference sequence). Deletions cut 6 bases from V and 7 bases from J, with 12 bases between. The CDR3 spans 13 residues. CDR3 region: CATRISGYGELFF. The DNA of the CDR3 is TGTGCCACCAGAATATCAGGGTACGGGGAGCTGTTTTTT.

This chain joins TRBV7-9 and TRBJ2-7; a possible D gene is TRBD1 (6 bases). The CDR3 has 14 residues. Germline V gives CDR1 SEHNR, CDR2 FQNEAQ (reference sequence). Trimming stripped 5 bases from V and 1 base from J, with 12 bases between. The CDR3 nucleotides read TGTGCCAGCAGCGCGCACGACAGGTCCTACGAGCAGTACTTC. Amino acid sequence: CASSAHDRSYEQYF.

The chain joins TRBV10-3 to TRBJ2-2; 11 bases agree with TRBD2. The CDR3 extends over 15 amino acids. J gave up 4 bases and V 6 bases, and 4 bases lay outside the gene matches. Looked up from germline, CDR1 is ENHRY and CDR2 is SYGVKD. CDR3 sequence reads: CAIRASGGTTGELFF. The DNA for the CDR3 is TGTGCCATCAGGGCTAGCGGGGGGACCACCGGGGAGCTGTTTTTT.

This clone has more than one count but fewer than ten. The genes are TRBV7-9 and TRBJ1-2; D possibly corresponds to TRBD1 (5 bases). The CDR3 is 15 amino acids. Trimming took 3 bases from V and 0 from J, leaving 11 bases between them. Germline CDR1 and CDR2: SEHNR and FQNEAQ (reference sequence). As DNA, the CDR3 is TGTGCCAGCAGCTTCCAGGGCGTAGCTAACTATGGCTACACCTTC. It specifies CASSFQGVANYGYTF. Drawing the rest from reference TRBV7-9 and TRBJ1-2, the complete variable domain is DTGVSQNPRHKITKRGQNVTFRCDPISEHNRLYWYRQTLGQGPEFLTYFQNEAQLEKSRLLSDRFSAERPKGSFSTLEIQRTEQGDSAMYLCASSFQGVANYGYTFGSGTRLTVV.

The rearrangement uses TRBV10-2 and TRBJ1-5; no clear D. V lost 2 bases, J lost 5 bases, and 19 bases lay in between. The CDR3 has 17 amino acids. The germline V gene has CDR1 WSHSY and CDR2 SAAADI. The CDR3 sequence is CASSEVEMSRRDQPQHF. The CDR3 region has the DNA TGCGCCAGCAGTGAGGTTGAGATGAGTCGGAGAGATCAGCCCCAGCATTTT.

The genes are TRBV5-1 and TRBJ2-1, with D maybe TRBD2 (6 bases). Deletions cut 0 bases from V and 6 bases from J, with 13 bases between. From germline, CDR1 is SGHRS and CDR2 YFSETQ. This CDR3 comprises 15 residues. The DNA for the CDR3 is TGCGCCAGCAGCTTGGCGGCGGGGCCTGCCAATGAGCAGTTCTTC. Translated: CASSLAAGPANEQFF.

V is TRBV3-1 (or the pseudogene TRBV3-2) and J is TRBJ2-3; D unresolved. Trimming stripped 7 bases from V and 2 bases from J, with 7 bases between. CDR1 and CDR2 (germline): LGHDT, YNNKEL (reference sequence). CDR3 length: 12 amino acids. Written as DNA, the CDR3 is TGTGCCAGCACGGGTATCACAGATACGCAGTATTTT. This encodes CASTGITDTQYF.

The rearrangement uses TRBV4-1 and TRBJ1-1, with D uncertain. The CDR3 is 14 residues long. Trimming took off 1 base at V and 1 base at J, with 7 bases between the two ends. The germline gives CDR1 MGHRA, CDR2 YSYEKL. As DNA, the CDR3 is TGCGCCAGCAGCCAAGGTAAGGGGAACACTGAAGCTTTCTTT. Amino acids: CASSQGKGNTEAFF.

By sample share, this clone is medium-sized (0.01 to 0.1%). This chain connects TRBV6-2 or TRBV6-3 to TRBJ1-6; 7 nucleotides line up with TRBD1. This CDR3 is 16 amino acids long. Germline assignment: CDR1 MNHEY and CDR2 SVGEGT. The J segment lost 10 bases and the V segment lost 6 bases, leaving 15 bases of the junction unmatched. The CDR3 nucleotides read TGTGCCAGCAGCACGGGGGACAGTCCGGGAGCCTCACCCCTCCACTTT. This codes for CASSTGDSPGASPLHF.

J is TRBJ1-2 and V is TRBV5-4, with D tentatively TRBD1 (6 bases). CDR1 is SGHNT and CDR2 is YYREEE in the germline V gene (reference sequence). The length of the CDR3 is 15 residues. The ends were cut back, 4 bases at V and 6 bases at J, with 19 bases in the middle. As DNA, the CDR3 is TGTGCCAGCAGCCAAGCCACAGGGTACCACAATGGCTACACCTTC. Its protein product is CASSQATGYHNGYTF.

The rearrangement uses TRBV28 and TRBJ1-2; 7 bases are a match to TRBD1. The CDR3 totals 12 residues. The trim removed 8 bases at V and 6 bases at J, leaving 6 bases unmatched. The germline V gene encodes CDR1 MDHEN and CDR2 SYDVKM. The CDR3 protein is CASYDRVHGYTF. DNA of the CDR3: TGTGCCAGCTACGACAGGGTCCATGGCTACACCTTC.

The chain recombines TRBV5-6 with TRBJ1-2; possible D gene TRBD1, 5 bases. The CDR3 has 16 residues. Trimming cost V 3 bases and J 4 bases, with 19 bases left between them. Germline CDR1 SGHDT, CDR2 YYEEEE. CDR3 in DNA: TGTGCCAGCAGCTCTCCTGGGACCTCATCGAGCTATGGCTACACCTTC. This codes for CASSSPGTSSSYGYTF.

The chain employs TRBV29-1 and TRBJ2-1; D is perhaps TRBD1 (6 bases). Germline lookup yields CDR1 SQVTM and CDR2 ANQGSEA. Trimming shortened V by 0 bases and J by 7 bases, and 13 bases separated the two germline ends. The CDR3 sequence is 14 residues long. CDR3 bases: TGCAGCGTTGAAGATCTACAGGGAATTAATGAGCAGTTCTTC. This sequence encodes CSVEDLQGINEQFF.

This clone was counted a single time. The chain is built from TRBV7-8 and TRBJ1-2; D ambiguous. Germline values: CDR1 SGHVS, CDR2 FQNEAQ. V lost 3 bases and J lost 4, with 21 bases in between. The CDR3 is made up of 17 amino acids. The CDR3 region has the DNA TGTGCCAGCAGCTTCGAAGTGGAGGACCAGATTCTCTATGGCTACACCTTC. Protein: CASSFEVEDQILYGYTF.

This clone was counted only a few times. The V gene is TRBV27, the J gene TRBJ1-5; D perhaps matches TRBD1 (6 bases). The CDR3 runs 17 residues. In germline, CDR1 is MNHEY, CDR2 SMNVEV (reference sequence). Trimming left V 8 bases short and J 0 bases short, with 20 bases between. The CDR3 spells CASSPQAGAYSNQPQHF. CDR3 DNA: TGTGCCAGCTCCCCTCAGGCGGGGGCCTATAGCAATCAGCCCCAGCATTTT.

This clone has a single count. V and J are TRBV29-1 and TRBJ2-5; 12 bases align to TRBD2. Trimming took 4 bases from V and 5 from J; bases not matched to a gene: 11. Germline V gene lookup returns CDR1 SQVTM and CDR2 ANQGSEA. CDR3 length equals 16 residues. The CDR3 coding sequence is TGCAGCGTTGCCCCTACTAGCGGGGGGCCCGGGGAGACCCAGTACTTC. Protein product: CSVAPTSGGPGETQYF.

This chain uses TRBV6-5 with TRBJ1-6; a weak D match, TRBD1 (6 bases). V gave up 10 bases and J gave up 8 bases, with 15 bases separating them. CDR3 length equals 13 residues. Germline CDR1 is MNHEY and CDR2 is SVGAGI. The chain's CDR3 is CATNGGRDSPLHF. CDR3 nucleotide sequence: TGTGCCACTAACGGGGGGCGAGATTCACCCCTCCACTTT.

This clone was detected only a few times. This chain connects TRBV3-1 (or the pseudogene TRBV3-2) to TRBJ2-2; TRBD2 agrees at 14 bases. Unmatched junction bases numbered 13, after V lost 3 bases and J lost 1 base. The germline CDR1 and CDR2 sequences are LGHDT and YNNKEL (reference sequence). There are 21 residues in the CDR3. CDR3 nucleotide sequence: TGTGCCAGCAGCCATTACCCGCTCGAAGGACTAGCGGGGGGGAACACCGGGGAGCTGTTTTTT. Translating gives CASSHYPLEGLAGGNTGELFF.

The chain recombines TRBV6-4 with TRBJ2-2, with D hard to call. The germline gives CDR1 MRHNA, CDR2 SNTAGT. V was cut by 0 bases and J by 6 bases, with 11 bases left in between. The CDR3 totals 15 residues. This chain's CDR3 is CASSDSTARPGELFF. In DNA form, the CDR3 reads TGTGCCAGCAGTGACTCAACCGCTCGTCCCGGGGAGCTGTTTTTT.

The chain has TRBV4-1 and TRBJ2-3; possibly TRBD2 for D (6 bases). V lost 7 bases and J lost 2, with 13 bases in between. The CDR3 covers 14 residues. Germline CDR1 is MGHRA and CDR2 is YSYEKL. This chain's CDR3 is CASNPGLLTDTQYF. Written as DNA, the CDR3 is TGCGCCAGCAATCCGGGACTTCTCACAGATACGCAGTATTTT.